Included here is one T cell receptor beta chain sequence, with context. TCRdb analysed the RACE reads with MiXCR anew, one entry per CDR3 protein. The table shows some 71,000 distinct CDR3 sequences, with around 10% occurring only once. The sample comes from a study of human T cells and chemical hapten exposure. Germline V CDR1 and CDR2: SGHDN, FVKESK. The CDR3 runs 14 residues. The V end was cut by 0 bases, the J end by 2 bases, with 8 bases between. Stated time point: patch test 3, about 24 weeks after DPC sensitization. Treatment in this sample: therapeutic diphenylcyclopropenone sensitization with weekly scalp DPC.

The origin of this receptor is a woman in her forties or fifties with alopecia areata. Some clones in this sample may be carry-over from other donors' samples. The specimen comprised whole blood, sampled in connection with sensitization to the hapten diphenylcyclopropenone (DPC). The chain joins TRBV14 to TRBJ2-7; D is ambiguous. CDR3 loop: CASSQESLAYEQYF. The CDR3 bases are TGTGCCAGCAGCCAAGAATCGCTGGCCTACGAGCAGTACTTC.